Listed here are 5 T cell receptor beta chains from one sample, sequenced in a study of regulatory T cells in long-lasting Graves disease. Time point reported: newly diagnosed GD, antithyroid drugs for less than 3 months. PBMC RNA served as the TCR library source. Arm-PCR of CDR3 regions and iRepertoire HTBI primers were used to build TCR beta libraries. TCRdb re-analysed the multiplex PCR reads in MiXCR, keeping a single row per CDR3 protein. The top ten hold about 20% of the sample, which has 600,000 to 650,000 distinct CDR3 sequences, approximately 15% seen once. This same sample was also taken into another study, of T cells in Graves' hyperthyroidism and ophthalmopathy.

The sample here was peripheral blood mononuclear cells (PBMCs), taken at new diagnosis, from a patient treated with antithyroid drugs. These receptors originate from a woman aged 25 to 39 with Graves disease.

This clonotype was counted between two and nine times. This chain links TRBV24-1 with TRBJ2-3; D is unresolved. In germline, CDR1 is KGHDR, CDR2 SFDVKD. The CDR3 has 15 amino acids. The V end lost 2 bases, the J end lost 2 bases, and 10 bases lay between the germline ends. CDR3 amino acids: CATSDSWVYTDTQYF. Here the CDR3 DNA reads TGTGCCACCAGTGATTCTTGGGTGTACACAGATACGCAGTATTTT.

In its sample, this clonotype was seen many times. The chain joins TRBV11-2 to TRBJ1-4; 8 bases line up with TRBD1. With V trimmed by 4 bases and J by 2 bases, 3 bases remained unmatched. Germline loops: CDR1 SGHAT, CDR2 FQNNGV. CDR3 length: 15 residues. CDR3 residues: CASSSNRGTNEKLFF. Here the CDR3 DNA reads TGTGCCAGCAGCTCTAACAGGGGGACTAATGAAAAACTGTTTTTT. Supplemented by reference TRBV11-2 and TRBJ1-4, the full variable domain reads EAGVAQSPRYKIIEKRQSVAFWCNPISGHATLYWYQQILGQGPKLLIQFQNNGVVDDSQLPKDRFSAERLKGVDSTLKIQPAKLEDSAVYLCASSSNRGTNEKLFFGSGTQLSVL.

This clonotype showed up just a few times. V and J are TRBV6-1 and TRBJ2-3; D ambiguous. V was shortened by 5 bases and J by 5 bases, with 8 bases between the two germline ends. Germline CDR1 and CDR2: MNHNS and SASEGT. This CDR3 comprises 12 residues. The CDR3 reads CASSPNRDTQYF. The CDR3 DNA follows: TGTGCCAGCAGTCCCAACAGAGATACGCAGTATTTT.

Note on this clonotype: This may be a read error, as it is one base from a much larger clone. The V gene is TRBV7-2, the J gene TRBJ1-5; D unresolved. The germline gives CDR1 SGHTA, CDR2 FQGNSA. This CDR3 is built from 15 residues. CDR3 region: CASSLSSGPHQTQHF. In nucleotides, the CDR3 is TGTGCCAGCAGCTTAAGTTCAGGCCCCCATCAGACCCAGCATTTT.

This clonotype has a count of ten or more. The chain uses TRBV6-1 and TRBJ2-5; D might be TRBD1 or TRBD2, each matching 5 bases. This CDR3 region has 17 residues. V was cut by 6 bases and J by 2 bases, with 22 bases left in between. Germline values: CDR1 MNHNS, CDR2 SASEGT. The CDR3 protein is CASRGDPVSMQQETQYF. The CDR3 nucleotides read TGTGCCAGCAGGGGGGACCCAGTTAGTATGCAACAAGAGACCCAGTACTTC.